These T cell receptor beta chains were read from a single sample in a study of T-cell reconstitution after alpha-beta-depleted transplantation in children. Via MiXCR, TCRdb re-called the PCR reads, giving one row per CDR3 protein. The sample includes 550,000 to 600,000 distinct CDR3 sequences, roughly 24% of them seen just once. Sequenced here: PBMCs, mostly from graft donor cells, sampled 360 days after TCRalphabeta/CD19-depleted stem cell transplant. These receptors were taken from a boy in the first two years of life who had a stem cell transplant for acute myeloid leukemia, so the T cells may come from the graft donor. Each CDR3 is given with its conserved first and last residue. Each record gives: V gene, clone size, J gene, D gene, CDR3 DNA, CDR3 protein. D genes are given only for firm matches. Clone size, where shown, is once, few, many, or a class for clones that have expanded.

V gene: TRBV19
clone size: many
J gene: TRBJ2-1
D gene: -
CDR3 DNA: TGTGCCAGTAGTATAGGGGCGGGGACCTCCTACAATGAGCAGTTCTTC
CDR3 protein: CASSIGAGTSYNEQFF

V gene: TRBV24-1
clone size: many
J gene: TRBJ2-2
D gene: -
CDR3 DNA: TGTGCCACCAGTGAATCGGACCAGTCGAAGAACACCGGGGAGCTGTTTTTT
CDR3 protein: CATSESDQSKNTGELFF

V gene: TRBV5-1
clone size: -
J gene: TRBJ1-4
D gene: -
CDR3 DNA: TGCGCCAGCACCTCAGCCTCTGAAAAACTGTTTTTT
CDR3 protein: CASTSASEKLFF

V gene: TRBV20-1
clone size: few
J gene: TRBJ2-1
D gene: TRBD2
CDR3 DNA: TGCAGTGCGAGCGGGACTGCCTACAATGAGCAGTTCTTC
CDR3 protein: CSASGTAYNEQFF

V gene: TRBV30
clone size: many
J gene: TRBJ2-7
D gene: TRBD2
CDR3 DNA: TGTGCCTGGAGTAGAAAGACCTCGGGAGGGGCCGCTCCCTACGAGCAGTACTTC
CDR3 protein: CAWSRKTSGGAAPYEQYF

V gene: TRBV6-5
clone size: many
J gene: TRBJ2-7
D gene: TRBD1
CDR3 DNA: TGTGCCAGCAGTTACATTCCGGGACAGGGGAGCTCCTACGAGCAGTACTTC
CDR3 protein: CASSYIPGQGSSYEQYF

V gene: TRBV29-1
clone size: few
J gene: TRBJ1-1
D gene: -
CDR3 DNA: TGCAGCGTTGGTCCCGGGTACACTGAAGCTTTCTTT
CDR3 protein: CSVGPGYTEAFF

V gene: TRBV20-1
clone size: -
J gene: TRBJ1-5
D gene: -
CDR3 DNA: TGCAGTGCTAGACCGGGCTTGAGCAATCAGCCCCAGCATTTT
CDR3 protein: CSARPGLSNQPQHF

V gene: TRBV20-1
clone size: many
J gene: TRBJ2-3
D gene: -
CDR3 DNA: TGCAGTGCTAGCCTCGAGCGGAGCCGCACAGATACGCAGTATTTT
CDR3 protein: CSASLERSRTDTQYF

V gene: TRBV6-5
clone size: many
J gene: TRBJ2-1
D gene: -
CDR3 DNA: TGTGCCAGCAGTTACTCGCCTAGCCCGATCTCCTACAATGAGCAGTTCTTC
CDR3 protein: CASSYSPSPISYNEQFF

V gene: TRBV20-1
clone size: few
J gene: TRBJ1-1
D gene: -
CDR3 DNA: TGCAGTGCTCGGGCCTACACTGAAGCTTTCTTT
CDR3 protein: CSARAYTEAFF

V gene: TRBV4-3
clone size: many
J gene: TRBJ2-1
D gene: -
CDR3 DNA: TGCGCCAGCAGCCAAGATGCCAGGGGAGGCTACAATGAGCAGTTCTTC
CDR3 protein: CASSQDARGGYNEQFF

V gene: TRBV7-9
clone size: -
J gene: TRBJ1-2
D gene: -
CDR3 DNA: TGTGCCAGCAGCTTGGCCGTTAGCTATGGCTACACCTTC
CDR3 protein: CASSLAVSYGYTF

V gene: TRBV6-5
clone size: -
J gene: TRBJ2-6
D gene: -
CDR3 DNA: TGTGCCAGCAGTTACAGGGGTCTGAGATCCGGAGCCAACGTCCTGACTTTC
CDR3 protein: CASSYRGLRSGANVLTF

V gene: TRBV6-5
clone size: -
J gene: TRBJ1-1
D gene: -
CDR3 DNA: TGTGCCACAGGAAGGGATGGAGCTTTCTTT
CDR3 protein: CATGRDGAFF